This T cell receptor beta chain was recorded in a study of blood T cell repertoires in COVID-19. Repertoires were generated with immunoSEQ multiplex PCR, while TCRdb's copy carries only in-frame clones and drops some. The sample contains about 210,000 clones, over 75% of which appear only once. Trimming cost V 11 bases and J 6 bases, with 19 bases left between them. The CDR3 covers 14 residues. Germline V gene sequence: CDR1 LNHDA, CDR2 SQIVND (reference sequence). The TCR comes from a woman aged 70-85 years with COVID-19, enrolled during active disease. This rearrangement joins TRBV19 to TRBJ2-2; tentatively, D is TRBD2 (5 bases). The sequenced material came from peripheral blood. The CDR3 reads CASQQRTDAGELFF. CDR3 sequence (DNA): TGTGCCTCTCAACAGAGGACTGACGCCGGGGAGCTGTTTTTT.